One sample yielded the 26 T cell receptor beta chains listed below, sequenced in a study of CD8 T cells in ankylosing spondylitis. One entry per CDR3 protein, called by TCRdb with MiXCR from the 5' RACE reads. The sample lists roughly 220,000 distinct CDR3 sequences; 8% to 11% were seen once. Sequencing was carried out using blood, either unsorted or a sorted T cell fraction (not recorded which). The receptor source for this set is a male donor with ankylosing spondylitis or in good health (not recorded which).

This rearrangement joins TRBV6-1 to TRBJ2-2; D not resolved. Germline V gene lookup returns CDR1 MNHNS and CDR2 SASEGT. Between the trimmed V and J ends, which lost 6 bases and 5 bases, there was a span of 13 bases. The CDR3 is 14 residues long. CDR3 DNA: TGTGCCAGCAGGGGCCCCACCGGTACCGGGGAGCTGTTTTTT. Amino acids: CASRGPTGTGELFF.

This clonotype was seen ten or more times. The V call is TRBV6-1, the J call TRBJ1-3; 9 nucleotides align to TRBD1. Germline lookup yields CDR1 MNHNS and CDR2 SASEGT. The CDR3 is 15 amino acids. V lost 5 bases, J lost 3 bases, and 5 bases stayed unmatched. In nucleotides, the CDR3 is TGTGCCAGCAGTCCCTGGGACAGGGTTGGAAACACCATATATTTT. It is translated as CASSPWDRVGNTIYF.

This clonotype was detected a few times. The chain couples TRBV29-1 to TRBJ2-2, with a possible D match to TRBD2 (6 bases). Germline CDR1 is SQVTM and CDR2 is ANQGSEA. The CDR3 loop spans 15 amino acids. The V and J ends lost 7 bases and 7 bases respectively, with 22 bases between them. The CDR3 region has the DNA TGCAGCGCCGGAGGATGGGGGGTGTTGAACGGGGAGCTGTTTTTT. This codes for CSAGGWGVLNGELFF.

There are many counts of this clonotype. The rearrangement links TRBV12-3 or TRBV12-4 to TRBJ1-3, with no clear D. V was pared by 5 bases and J by 0 bases, with 11 bases between. The CDR3 is 15 residues long. CDR3 bases: TGTGCCAGCAGTGCTGGGCGGCCCTCTGGAAACACCATATATTTT. It is translated as CASSAGRPSGNTIYF.

This clonotype was seen repeatedly, ten times or more. This chain uses TRBV5-1 with TRBJ1-2; 7 nucleotides align to TRBD1. This CDR3 has 15 residues. V shed 2 bases, J shed 2 bases, and the junction held 6 bases outside the gene matches. Germline CDR1 reads SGHRS; CDR2 reads YFSETQ. CDR3 coding DNA: TGCGCCAGCAGCTTAGATGCGACAGGGAACTATGGCTACACCTTC. It translates to CASSLDATGNYGYTF.

This rearrangement joins TRBV10-3 to TRBJ2-3, with 7 positions matching TRBD2. After removal of 3 bases from V and 3 bases from J, the junction contained 3 bases not matched to a gene. Germline lookup yields CDR1 ENHRY and CDR2 SYGVKD. The CDR3 consists of 14 residues. CDR3 coding DNA: TGTGCCATCAGTGATGGCGGGGGAACAGATACGCAGTATTTT. Translating it yields CAISDGGGTDTQYF.

The rearrangement joins TRBV7-3 to TRBJ2-1, with 10 bases identical to TRBD2. Germline V gives CDR1 SGHTA, CDR2 FQGTGA. The length of the CDR3 is 17 residues. Germline trimming cut 5 bases from V and 8 bases from J; bases unmatched to any gene: 15. The CDR3 sequence is CASSAPGLSGGWDEQFF. The CDR3 nucleotides are TGTGCCAGCAGCGCACCAGGCCTTAGCGGGGGGTGGGATGAGCAGTTCTTC.

There are a few counts of this clonotype. The V gene is TRBV5-1, the J gene TRBJ1-2; TRBD1 matches at 7 bases. The V segment lost 0 bases and the J segment 1 base; nucleotides outside the gene matches: 3. CDR1 is SGHRS and CDR2 is YFSETQ in the germline V gene. This CDR3 has 15 residues. CDR3 in DNA: TGCGCCAGCAGCTTGGGACAGGGCGGTAACTATGGCTACACCTTC. Amino acid sequence: CASSLGQGGNYGYTF.

This clonotype has at least ten counts. This chain uses TRBV2 with TRBJ2-5, with a possible D match to TRBD2 (5 bases). Per germline, CDR1 SNHLY and CDR2 FYNNEI. There are 13 residues in the CDR3. V was shortened by 6 bases and J by 5 bases, with 13 bases between the two germline ends. This CDR3 is CASRPTAVETQYF. In DNA, the CDR3 is TGTGCCAGCAGGCCAACAGCGGTCGAGACCCAGTACTTC.

This clonotype has more than one count but fewer than ten. The genes are TRBV27 and TRBJ1-2; TRBD1 agrees at 9 bases. The germline V gene encodes CDR1 MNHEY and CDR2 SMNVEV (reference sequence). The CDR3 consists of 15 residues. J was trimmed by 4 bases and V by 2 bases; bases with no gene match: 5. The CDR3 bases are TGTGCCAGCAGTTTAGGGACAGGGCTCCCCTATGGCTACACCTTC. As protein: CASSLGTGLPYGYTF.

This clonotype has only a few counts. CDR3 DNA: TGTGCCAGCAGCTTATGGGAGGCAACGCAGTATTTT. This encodes CASSLWEATQYF. V gene TRBV7-9 combines with J gene TRBJ2-3; D may be TRBD2 (6 bases). V gave up 2 bases and J gave up 9 bases, with 9 bases separating them. Germline assignment: CDR1 SEHNR and CDR2 FQNEAQ (reference sequence). The CDR3 length is 12 residues.

This clonotype occurred many times. The chain uses TRBV4-2 and TRBJ2-1, with 8 bases identical to TRBD2. V gave up 1 base and J gave up 9 bases; unmatched junction bases: 8. This CDR3 is built from 15 residues. Germline assignment: CDR1 LGHNA and CDR2 YNFKEQ. CDR3 nucleotide sequence: TGTGCCAGCAGCCAAGCGGCGCGGGGGGTTCCTGAGCAGTTCTTC. This gives the protein CASSQAARGVPEQFF.

In the case of this clonotype: A much larger clone sits a single nucleotide away, making a read error possible. J is TRBJ2-3 and V is TRBV29-1, with D hard to call. Matching the DNA end better, TRBJ1-5 makes the J call doubtful. Looked up from germline, CDR1 is SQVTM and CDR2 is ANQGSEA. This CDR3 is 13 amino acids long. For the CDR3, the DNA is TGCAGCGTTGACGGCCCTAGCACAGATACGCAGCATTTT. Translating gives CSVDGPSTDTQHF.

This clonotype was counted between two and nine times. The chain links TRBV7-2 to TRBJ2-7, with D hard to call. Trimming cost V 5 bases and J 7 bases, with 18 bases left between them. This CDR3 contains 14 residues. Germline CDR1 and CDR2: SGHTA and FQGNSA. CDR3 bases: TGTGCCAGCAGCGTCCCAACCTACAAGTCGGAGCAGTACTTC. It is translated as CASSVPTYKSEQYF.

This clonotype was observed at least ten times. This rearrangement joins TRBV3-1 to TRBJ1-1, with a weak D call TRBD1 (6 bases). The CDR3 length is 15 residues. CDR1 is LGHDT, CDR2 YNNKEL, per germline (reference sequence). Trimming removed 2 bases at V and 4 bases at J, with 14 bases between. CDR3 DNA sequence: TGTGCCAGCAGCCAACGGGGCCAGGGGTTCACTGAAGCTTTCTTT. It translates to CASSQRGQGFTEAFF.

The V call is TRBV12-3 or TRBV12-4, the J call TRBJ2-5; tentative D call: TRBD2 (6 bases). This CDR3 has 12 amino acids. The V end was cut by 7 bases, the J end by 4 bases, with 10 bases between. The CDR3 nucleotides are TGTGCCAGCAAATTCGGGGGAGAGACCCAGTACTTC. It translates to CASKFGGETQYF.

This clonotype has at least ten counts. The CDR3 nucleotides read TGCGCCAGCAGCTTGGTGGGGGGGGCCGAGCTGTTTTTT. Protein: CASSLVGGAELFF. J is TRBJ2-2 and V is TRBV5-1; D might be TRBD2 (7 bases). The CDR3 totals 13 residues. The V gene lost 0 bases and the J gene lost 11 bases, with 11 bases spanning the gap. Germline V gene sequence: CDR1 SGHRS, CDR2 YFSETQ.

The chain combines TRBV7-8 with TRBJ1-2; D is undetermined. Looked up from germline, CDR1 is SGHVS and CDR2 is FQNEAQ. Trimming left V 5 bases short and J 3 bases short, with 16 bases between. This CDR3 has 15 amino acids. The CDR3 spells CASSPVGIEYYGYTF. For the CDR3, the DNA is TGTGCCAGCAGCCCCGTGGGGATCGAGTACTATGGCTACACCTTC.

The V call is TRBV15, the J call TRBJ2-7; TRBD2 is a possible D gene (5 bases). V was shortened by 7 bases and J by 1 base, with 14 bases between the two germline ends. Germline lookup yields CDR1 LNHNV and CDR2 YYDKDF (reference sequence). This CDR3 has 14 amino acids. In DNA, the CDR3 is TGTGCCACCACCCCGGGATCCTCATCCTACGAGCAGTACTTC. As protein: CATTPGSSSYEQYF.

This sequence joins TRBV25-1 and TRBJ2-5; 9 bases fit TRBD1. CDR1 is MGHDK, CDR2 SYGVNS, per germline. The junction had 9 bases not matched to a gene; V was cut back by 3 bases and J by 4 bases. The CDR3 loop spans 16 amino acids. The CDR3 region has the DNA TGTGCCAGCAGTGAGAAGCACAGGGGGCGCTTAGAGACCCAGTACTTC. Translating it yields CASSEKHRGRLETQYF.

The sample holds one count of this clonotype. V is TRBV7-2 and J is TRBJ2-1; perhaps TRBD2 as D (7 bases). Germline V gene lookup returns CDR1 SGHTA and CDR2 FQGNSA. The CDR3 runs 12 residues. Trimming took 4 bases from V and 13 from J, leaving 14 bases between them. The CDR3: CASSSSGGGQFF. The CDR3 nucleotides are TGTGCCAGCAGCTCGTCCGGCGGGGGCCAGTTCTTC.

The gene calls are TRBV12-3 or TRBV12-4 and TRBJ2-1, with 10 bases aligning to TRBD1. The CDR3 has 15 amino acids. V shed 5 bases, J shed 10 bases, and the junction held 11 bases outside the gene matches. DNA of the CDR3: TGTGCCAGCAGTATCGAGACAGGGGGCTTTGGGGAGCAGTTCTTC. It encodes CASSIETGGFGEQFF.

This clonotype occurred a few times. The V call is TRBV28, the J call TRBJ2-5; D may correspond to TRBD1 or TRBD2 (6 bases each). From germline, CDR1 is MDHEN and CDR2 SYDVKM. The CDR3 is made up of 16 amino acids. Trimming shortened V by 6 bases and J by 2 bases, and 19 bases separated the two germline ends. CDR3 in DNA: TGTGCCAGCAGCCACTGGAACGGGGGCAGACAAGAGACCCAGTACTTC. Protein sequence: CASSHWNGGRQETQYF.

In its sample, this clonotype was seen many times. V and J are TRBV15 and TRBJ1-1; D is uncertain. V was cut by 6 bases and J by 3 bases, with 20 bases left in between. This CDR3 has 16 residues. Germline-derived CDR1 and CDR2 are LNHNV and YYDKDF (reference sequence). The CDR3 loop is CATRGAKVSTDTEAFF. CDR3 in DNA: TGTGCCACCAGAGGTGCTAAAGTCAGCACCGACACTGAAGCTTTCTTT. The entire variable domain, with the rest obtained from reference TRBV15 and TRBJ1-1, is as follows: DAMVIQNPRYQVTQFGKPVTLSCSQTLNHNVMYWYQQKSSQAPKLLFHYYDKDFNNEADTPDNFQSRRPNTSFCFLDIRSPGLGDTAMYLCATRGAKVSTDTEAFFGQGTRLTVV.

This clonotype was found many times. This chain uses TRBV6-5 with TRBJ2-2; D is possibly TRBD1 (6 bases). CDR3 length equals 15 residues. The germline CDR1 and CDR2 sequences are MNHEY and SVGAGI. Trimming took off 2 bases at V and 7 bases at J, with 14 bases between the two ends. The CDR3 spells CASSYQNRVNGELFF. CDR3 in DNA: TGTGCCAGCAGTTACCAAAACAGGGTCAACGGGGAGCTGTTTTTT.

This clonotype was counted only a few times. The V and J genes are TRBV9 and TRBJ2-1; D perhaps matches TRBD2 (6 bases). V lost 0 bases and J lost 2, with 15 bases in between. The CDR3 is 17 residues long. Per the germline V gene, CDR1 is SGDLS and CDR2 is YYNGEE. The CDR3 DNA sequence: TGTGCCAGCAGCGTAGATGTTGGAGGGAATACCTACAATGAGCAGTTCTTC. Its translation is CASSVDVGGNTYNEQFF.